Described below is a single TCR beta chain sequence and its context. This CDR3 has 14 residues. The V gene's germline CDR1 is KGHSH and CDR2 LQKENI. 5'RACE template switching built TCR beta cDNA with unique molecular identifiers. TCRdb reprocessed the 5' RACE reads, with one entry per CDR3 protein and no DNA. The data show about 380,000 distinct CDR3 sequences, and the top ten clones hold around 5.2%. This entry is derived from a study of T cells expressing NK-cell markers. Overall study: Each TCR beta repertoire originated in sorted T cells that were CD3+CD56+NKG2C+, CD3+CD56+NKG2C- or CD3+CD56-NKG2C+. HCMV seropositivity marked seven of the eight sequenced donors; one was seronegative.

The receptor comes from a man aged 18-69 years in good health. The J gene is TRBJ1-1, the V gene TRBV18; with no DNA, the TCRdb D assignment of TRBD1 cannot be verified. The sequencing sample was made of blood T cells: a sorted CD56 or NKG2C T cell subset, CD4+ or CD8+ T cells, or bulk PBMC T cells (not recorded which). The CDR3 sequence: CASSRDRGVTEAFF.